The rows below give T cell receptor beta chains drawn from one sample of a study of CD8 T cells in ankylosing spondylitis. Each CDR3 protein gets one entry after TCRdb re-called the 5' RACE reads with MiXCR. In the table there are 150,000 to 200,000 distinct CDR3 sequences, roughly 13% of which are singletons. The sequenced sample consisted of blood, either unsorted or a sorted T cell fraction (not recorded which). The receptors were sampled from a female donor with ankylosing spondylitis or in good health (not recorded which). Each CDR3 is given with its conserved first and last residue. Fields, in order: V gene, D gene, CDR3 length, clone size, J gene, CDR3 protein, CDR3 DNA. The D gene is left open where the match is weak. Not every row has a clone size; where given, it reads once, few, many or a size class.

V gene: TRBV19
D gene: -
CDR3 length: 13
clone size: few
J gene: TRBJ1-2
CDR3 protein: CATLNRDTYGYTF
CDR3 DNA: TGTGCCACCCTGAACCGGGACACCTATGGCTACACCTTC

V gene: TRBV5-5
D gene: TRBD1
CDR3 length: 12
clone size: few
J gene: TRBJ1-5
CDR3 protein: CASSSGGQPQHF
CDR3 DNA: TGTGCCAGCAGCTCAGGGGGACAGCCCCAGCATTTT

V gene: TRBV7-2
D gene: -
CDR3 length: 14
clone size: many
J gene: TRBJ1-6
CDR3 protein: CASSLGPYNSPLHF
CDR3 DNA: TGTGCCAGCAGCTTGGGACCATATAATTCACCCCTCCACTTT

V gene: TRBV6-1
D gene: -
CDR3 length: 16
clone size: -
J gene: TRBJ2-4
CDR3 protein: CASRERTALAKNIQYF
CDR3 DNA: TGTGCCAGCAGGGAGAGGACAGCCCTAGCCAAAAACATTCAGTACTTC

V gene: TRBV28
D gene: TRBD1
CDR3 length: 15
clone size: -
J gene: TRBJ2-1
CDR3 protein: CASSLDRTGMNEQFF
CDR3 DNA: TGTGCCAGCAGTCTTGACCGGACAGGGATGAATGAGCAGTTCTTC

V gene: TRBV20-1
D gene: TRBD2
CDR3 length: 17
clone size: few
J gene: TRBJ2-7
CDR3 protein: CSASRAASGLSSYEQYF
CDR3 DNA: TGCAGTGCTAGTAGGGCGGCTAGCGGCCTAAGCTCCTACGAGCAGTACTTC

V gene: TRBV5-5
D gene: -
CDR3 length: 14
clone size: few
J gene: TRBJ2-7
CDR3 protein: CASSPPLGRHEQYF
CDR3 DNA: TGTGCCAGCAGCCCCCCCTTGGGGAGACACGAGCAGTACTTC

V gene: TRBV4-3
D gene: -
CDR3 length: 13
clone size: many
J gene: TRBJ2-7
CDR3 protein: CASSQVGSIEQYF
CDR3 DNA: TGCGCCAGCAGCCAAGTTGGGAGTATAGAGCAGTACTTC

V gene: TRBV5-1
D gene: TRBD2
CDR3 length: 16
clone size: few
J gene: TRBJ2-1
CDR3 protein: CASSWATSGRGNEQFF
CDR3 DNA: TGCGCCAGCAGCTGGGCGACTAGCGGGAGGGGGAATGAGCAGTTCTTC

V gene: TRBV5-1
D gene: -
CDR3 length: 13
clone size: many
J gene: TRBJ2-3
CDR3 protein: CASSVGGTDTQYF
CDR3 DNA: TGCGCCAGCAGCGTCGGAGGCACAGATACGCAGTATTTT

V gene: TRBV20-1
D gene: TRBD2
CDR3 length: 14
clone size: many
J gene: TRBJ2-1
CDR3 protein: CSASTSDSYNEQFF
CDR3 DNA: TGCAGTGCGTCTACTAGCGACTCCTACAATGAGCAGTTCTTC

V gene: TRBV5-1
D gene: -
CDR3 length: 16
clone size: many
J gene: TRBJ2-1
CDR3 protein: CASSLDWGGSYNEQFF
CDR3 DNA: TGCGCCAGCAGCTTGGACTGGGGCGGCTCCTACAATGAGCAGTTCTTC

V gene: TRBV19
D gene: TRBD2
CDR3 length: 15
clone size: many
J gene: TRBJ2-7
CDR3 protein: CASSKPGLAMYEQYF
CDR3 DNA: TGTGCCAGTAGTAAGCCGGGACTAGCAATGTACGAGCAGTACTTC

V gene: TRBV7-2
D gene: -
CDR3 length: 15
clone size: -
J gene: TRBJ2-1
CDR3 protein: CASSFDGSSYNEQFF
CDR3 DNA: TGTGCCAGCAGCTTTGACGGCAGCTCCTACAATGAGCAGTTCTTC

V gene: TRBV5-1
D gene: -
CDR3 length: 15
clone size: many
J gene: TRBJ2-7
CDR3 protein: CASSPDNKIAYEQYF
CDR3 DNA: TGCGCCAGCAGCCCGGATAATAAAATAGCCTACGAGCAGTACTTC

V gene: TRBV20-1
D gene: -
CDR3 length: 14
clone size: few
J gene: TRBJ2-7
CDR3 protein: CSAPGGGKVYEQYF
CDR3 DNA: TGCAGTGCTCCGGGTGGCGGGAAGGTCTACGAGCAGTACTTC

V gene: TRBV20-1
D gene: -
CDR3 length: 16
clone size: many
J gene: TRBJ2-3
CDR3 protein: CSAPEIGSASTDTQYF
CDR3 DNA: TGCAGTGCTCCCGAGATTGGGAGCGCTAGCACAGATACGCAGTATTTT

V gene: TRBV29-1
D gene: -
CDR3 length: 11
clone size: many
J gene: TRBJ1-5
CDR3 protein: CSVHTGLSQHF
CDR3 DNA: TGCAGCGTTCACACCGGACTATCCCAGCATTTT

V gene: TRBV6-5
D gene: -
CDR3 length: 16
clone size: many
J gene: TRBJ2-3
CDR3 protein: CASSYSRRFSTDTQYF
CDR3 DNA: TGTGCCAGCAGTTACTCGAGGCGGTTCAGCACAGATACGCAGTATTTT

V gene: TRBV29-1
D gene: -
CDR3 length: 11
clone size: -
J gene: TRBJ1-2
CDR3 protein: CSVAGTYGYTF
CDR3 DNA: TGCAGCGTTGCAGGGACCTATGGCTACACCTTC

V gene: TRBV20-1
D gene: -
CDR3 length: 12
clone size: few
J gene: TRBJ1-2
CDR3 protein: CSALEGGGGYTF
CDR3 DNA: TGCAGTGCTCTGGAGGGGGGCGGTGGCTACACCTTC

V gene: TRBV12-3/TRBV12-4
D gene: TRBD1
CDR3 length: 13
clone size: many
J gene: TRBJ1-2
CDR3 protein: CASSTGQGYGYTF
CDR3 DNA: TGTGCCAGCAGCACGGGACAGGGTTATGGCTACACCTTC

V gene: TRBV7-2
D gene: -
CDR3 length: 14
clone size: many
J gene: TRBJ2-7
CDR3 protein: CASSLNGPPDEQYF
CDR3 DNA: TGTGCCAGCAGCTTAAATGGACCGCCCGACGAGCAGTACTTC

V gene: TRBV18
D gene: -
CDR3 length: 16
clone size: few
J gene: TRBJ2-3
CDR3 protein: CASSPTGTLEGDTQYF
CDR3 DNA: TGTGCCAGCTCACCTACCGGGACTCTGGAGGGAGATACGCAGTATTTT

V gene: TRBV7-9
D gene: -
CDR3 length: 13
clone size: few
J gene: TRBJ2-7
CDR3 protein: CASMASVTEEQYF
CDR3 DNA: TGTGCCAGTATGGCTTCGGTCACGGAGGAGCAGTACTTC

V gene: TRBV7-6
D gene: TRBD1
CDR3 length: 14
clone size: many
J gene: TRBJ1-1
CDR3 protein: CASSLGQGSTEAFF
CDR3 DNA: TGTGCCAGCAGCCTTGGACAGGGAAGCACTGAAGCTTTCTTT

V gene: TRBV2
D gene: -
CDR3 length: 16
clone size: many
J gene: TRBJ1-5
CDR3 protein: CASGGGSLDGNQPQHF
CDR3 DNA: TGTGCCAGCGGGGGGGGGTCCCTGGATGGCAATCAGCCCCAGCATTTT

V gene: TRBV20-1
D gene: -
CDR3 length: 14
clone size: many
J gene: TRBJ1-1
CDR3 protein: CSARRSEMNTEAFF
CDR3 DNA: TGCAGTGCTAGGCGGTCAGAGATGAACACTGAAGCTTTCTTT

V gene: TRBV21-1
D gene: -
CDR3 length: 15
clone size: few
J gene: TRBJ1-1
CDR3 protein: CASSRGVVRGLEAFF
CDR3 DNA: TGTGCCAGCAGCAGAGGAGTAGTGAGAGGACTTGAAGCTTTCTTT

V gene: TRBV6-5
D gene: -
CDR3 length: 12
clone size: many
J gene: TRBJ1-1
CDR3 protein: CASRRTYTEAFF
CDR3 DNA: TGTGCCAGCAGACGGACATACACTGAAGCTTTCTTT

V gene: TRBV4-3
D gene: TRBD1
CDR3 length: 16
clone size: many
J gene: TRBJ1-2
CDR3 protein: CASSARDRLNNYGYTF
CDR3 DNA: TGCGCCAGCAGCGCCCGGGACAGACTAAACAACTATGGCTACACCTTC

V gene: TRBV20-1
D gene: TRBD1
CDR3 length: 15
clone size: -
J gene: TRBJ2-3
CDR3 protein: CSASPGTGYTDTQYF
CDR3 DNA: TGCAGTGCTAGCCCAGGGACAGGCTACACAGATACGCAGTATTTT

V gene: TRBV7-2
D gene: -
CDR3 length: 15
clone size: many
J gene: TRBJ1-6
CDR3 protein: CASSRQRSYNSPLHF
CDR3 DNA: TGTGCCAGCAGCCGACAGAGGTCCTATAATTCACCCCTCCACTTT

V gene: TRBV5-5
D gene: -
CDR3 length: 13
clone size: many
J gene: TRBJ1-4
CDR3 protein: CASSLGASPGWFF
CDR3 DNA: TGTGCCAGCAGCTTGGGGGCTTCGCCAGGCTGGTTTTTT

V gene: TRBV27
D gene: -
CDR3 length: 13
clone size: few
J gene: TRBJ1-1
CDR3 protein: CASSSRDTTEAFF
CDR3 DNA: TGTGCCAGCAGTTCCCGGGACACCACTGAAGCTTTCTTT

V gene: TRBV10-3
D gene: -
CDR3 length: 15
clone size: many
J gene: TRBJ1-1
CDR3 protein: CAISQAGSMNTEAFF
CDR3 DNA: TGTGCCATTTCCCAGGCCGGGTCCATGAACACTGAAGCTTTCTTT

V gene: TRBV6-1
D gene: -
CDR3 length: 13
clone size: many
J gene: TRBJ1-1
CDR3 protein: CASSVTYNTEAFF
CDR3 DNA: TGTGCCAGCAGTGTGACATATAACACTGAAGCTTTCTTT

V gene: TRBV20-1
D gene: -
CDR3 length: 15
clone size: few
J gene: TRBJ2-7
CDR3 protein: CSAKDLGKSSYEQYF
CDR3 DNA: TGCAGTGCTAAAGACCTAGGGAAGAGCTCCTACGAGCAGTACTTC

V gene: TRBV7-3
D gene: TRBD2
CDR3 length: 21
clone size: few
J gene: TRBJ2-1
CDR3 protein: CASSLNWAVAGEGLSYNEQFF
CDR3 DNA: TGTGCCAGCAGCTTAAATTGGGCGGTAGCGGGAGAAGGGTTGTCATACAATGAGCAGTTCTTC

V gene: TRBV7-8
D gene: -
CDR3 length: 15
clone size: few
J gene: TRBJ1-1
CDR3 protein: CASSPLGGFSTEAFF
CDR3 DNA: TGTGCCAGCAGCCCTCTAGGGGGATTTAGCACTGAAGCTTTCTTT

V gene: TRBV19
D gene: -
CDR3 length: 14
clone size: many
J gene: TRBJ2-5
CDR3 protein: CASSIAQAQETQYF
CDR3 DNA: TGTGCCAGTAGTATAGCGCAGGCCCAAGAGACCCAGTACTTC

V gene: TRBV7-2
D gene: -
CDR3 length: 11
clone size: -
J gene: TRBJ2-1
CDR3 protein: CASTWGNEQFF
CDR3 DNA: TGTGCCAGCACTTGGGGGAATGAGCAGTTCTTC

V gene: TRBV20-1
D gene: -
CDR3 length: 13
clone size: many
J gene: TRBJ1-5
CDR3 protein: CSASGSSNQPQHF
CDR3 DNA: TGCAGTGCTAGTGGGTCAAGCAATCAGCCCCAGCATTTT

V gene: TRBV20-1
D gene: -
CDR3 length: 13
clone size: many
J gene: TRBJ1-5
CDR3 protein: CSATGDIRSPQHF
CDR3 DNA: TGCAGTGCCACGGGGGACATACGCTCGCCCCAGCATTTT

V gene: TRBV5-1
D gene: -
CDR3 length: 15
clone size: -
J gene: TRBJ2-7
CDR3 protein: CASSPRGQGTYEQYF
CDR3 DNA: TGCGCCAGCAGTCCCCGAGGTCAGGGGACCTACGAGCAGTACTTC

V gene: TRBV4-3
D gene: -
CDR3 length: 11
clone size: -
J gene: TRBJ1-1
CDR3 protein: CASSQDRATFF
CDR3 DNA: TGCGCCAGCAGCCAAGATCGGGCGACTTTCTTT